This entry lists 13 T cell receptor beta chains sequenced from one sample in a study of cytomegalovirus exposure and HLA in healthy donors. Researchers ran the PCR with 60 Vbeta and 13 Jbeta primers. Produced via immunoSEQ multiplex PCR; TCRdb's table is partial and in-frame only. The table shows roughly 150,000 clones, with about two thirds occurring only once. Sequenced material: PBMCs. The receptors were gathered from a man in his 60s in good health and CMV-seronegative.

In this sample, this clone turned up once. This sequence joins TRBV19 and TRBJ1-5; a possible D gene is TRBD1 (6 bases). The CDR3 loop spans 15 amino acids. Trimming pared 9 bases from V and 0 bases from J, leaving 15 bases between. Germline lookup yields CDR1 LNHDA and CDR2 SQIVND (reference sequence). The CDR3, as DNA: TGTGCCAGCCTTCCGGCAGGGGCTAGCAATCAGCCCCAGCATTTT. Its translation: CASLPAGASNQPQHF.

CDR3 region: CASSIAGGTRRYQPQHF. The CDR3 DNA follows: TGTGCCAGTAGTATCGCAGGGGGGACCAGAAGGTATCAGCCCCAGCATTTT. The J gene is TRBJ1-5, the V gene TRBV19; TRBD1 aligns across 7 bases. V shed 3 bases, J shed 5 bases, and the junction held 13 bases outside the gene matches. Germline V CDR1 and CDR2: LNHDA, SQIVND (reference sequence). This CDR3 contains 17 residues. Combining the CDR3 with reference TRBV19 and TRBJ1-5 gives the whole variable domain DGGITQSPKYLFRKEGQNVTLSCEQNLNHDAMYWYRQDPGQGLRLIYYSQIVNDFQKGDIAEGYSVSREKKESFPLTVTSAQKNPTAFYLCASSIAGGTRRYQPQHFGDGTRLSIL.

The chain uses TRBV5-1 and TRBJ2-2; 15 nucleotides agree with TRBD2. The CDR3 is made up of 17 amino acids. V trimming: 4 bases; J trimming: 6 bases; junction bases outside the gene matches: 7. Germline CDR1 SGHRS, CDR2 YFSETQ. The CDR3 region is CASSLTGLAGGSGELFF. The CDR3 DNA follows: TGCGCCAGCAGCCTGACGGGACTAGCGGGAGGCTCCGGGGAGCTGTTTTTT.

This clone was seen a handful of times. The V call is TRBV7-9, the J call TRBJ1-4; no definite D call. V lost 8 bases, J lost 0 bases, and 10 bases lay in between. Germline CDR1 and CDR2: SEHNR and FQNEAQ (reference sequence). The CDR3 spans 14 residues. CDR3 amino acids: CASGETATNEKLFF. For the CDR3, the DNA is TGTGCCAGCGGAGAGACCGCAACTAATGAAAAACTGTTTTTT. Combining the CDR3 with reference TRBV7-9 and TRBJ1-4 gives the whole variable domain DTGVSQNPRHKITKRGQNVTFRCDPISEHNRLYWYRQTLGQGPEFLTYFQNEAQLEKSRLLSDRFSAERPKGSFSTLEIQRTEQGDSAMYLCASGETATNEKLFFGSGTQLSVL.

The CDR3: CASSLLRGGGRSEQYF. CDR3 nucleotides: TGTGCCAGCAGCTTACTACGAGGCGGAGGGAGGAGCGAGCAGTACTTC. The chain links TRBV7-9 to TRBJ2-7; a possible D gene is TRBD2 (6 bases). The V and J ends lost 2 bases and 6 bases respectively, with 20 bases between them. CDR1 and CDR2 (germline): SEHNR, FQNEAQ (reference sequence). The CDR3 spans 16 residues. The full variable domain, completed using reference TRBV7-9 and TRBJ2-7, is DTGVSQNPRHKITKRGQNVTFRCDPISEHNRLYWYRQTLGQGPEFLTYFQNEAQLEKSRLLSDRFSAERPKGSFSTLEIQRTEQGDSAMYLCASSLLRGGGRSEQYFGPGTRLTVT.

The CDR3: CASGLSKNTEAFF. The CDR3 DNA is TGTGCTAGTGGTTTGTCTAAGAACACTGAAGCTTTCTTT. This chain uses TRBV12-5 with TRBJ1-1, with unresolved D. Germline CDR1 LGHNT, CDR2 FRNRAP. V lost 2 bases, J lost 1 base, and 5 bases lay in between. The CDR3 extends over 13 amino acids.

This clone was observed a handful of times. This chain joins TRBV6-5 and TRBJ2-5, with a tentative D call TRBD2 (5 bases). Germline values: CDR1 MNHEY, CDR2 SVGAGI. The CDR3 contains 12 residues. V was cut by 5 bases and J by 9 bases, with 13 bases left in between. CDR3 protein: CASSHPLRAQYF. DNA of the CDR3: TGTGCCAGCAGTCACCCTCTGAGGGCCCAGTACTTC.

V is TRBV10-2 and J is TRBJ2-7, with TRBD2 identical over 14 bases. CDR1 is WSHSY, CDR2 SAAADI, per germline. The J segment lost 0 bases and the V segment lost 6 bases, leaving 1 base of the junction unmatched. The CDR3 totals 15 residues. This CDR3 is CASRGTSGSSYEQYF. In DNA, the CDR3 is TGCGCCAGCAGGGGGACTAGCGGGAGCTCCTACGAGCAGTACTTC.

This chain joins TRBV14 and TRBJ1-1; no reliable D call. Germline V lookup: CDR1 SGHDN, CDR2 FVKESK. Trimming removed 4 bases from V and 0 bases from J, with 6 bases in between. This CDR3 has 13 residues. The CDR3 DNA sequence: TGTGCCAGCAGCCGGAGTTTGAACACTGAAGCTTTCTTT. Translating it yields CASSRSLNTEAFF.

The V and J genes are TRBV7-9 and TRBJ2-3; tentatively, D is TRBD2 (6 bases). Trimming left V 1 base short and J 1 base short, with 9 bases between. In germline, CDR1 is SEHNR, CDR2 FQNEAQ (reference sequence). The CDR3 covers 15 residues. CDR3 nucleotides: TGTGCCAGCAGCTTAGTTGGCGGGGGCACAGATACGCAGTATTTT. Protein: CASSLVGGGTDTQYF.

The chain uses TRBV6-1 and TRBJ2-2, with 11 nucleotides matching TRBD1. Trimming removed 1 base from V and 3 bases from J; junction bases left unmatched: 7. The CDR3 covers 18 residues. Germline V CDR1 and CDR2: MNHNS, SASEGT. The CDR3 coding sequence is TGTGCCAGCAGTGAAGGGGACAGGGGGTTTGCGGACACCGGGGAGCTGTTTTTT. It translates to CASSEGDRGFADTGELFF.

The chain uses TRBV6-1 and TRBJ2-7; 12 nucleotides align to TRBD2. Germline-derived CDR1 and CDR2 are MNHNS and SASEGT. Trimming cost V 11 bases and J 6 bases; bases outside gene matches: 11. This CDR3 has 14 residues. CDR3 amino acids: CAFSPLAGGPEQYF. As DNA, the CDR3 is TGTGCCTTTTCCCCTCTAGCGGGAGGGCCCGAGCAGTACTTC.

This clone was observed once. The chain links TRBV19 to TRBJ2-3; TRBD2 agrees at 12 bases. This CDR3 has 17 residues. Germline V gene lookup returns CDR1 LNHDA and CDR2 SQIVND (reference sequence). The J segment lost 2 bases and the V segment lost 3 bases, leaving 6 bases of the junction unmatched. Here the CDR3 DNA reads TGTGCCAGTAGTATCTGGACTAGCGGGATTTCCACAGATACGCAGTATTTT. This codes for CASSIWTSGISTDTQYF.